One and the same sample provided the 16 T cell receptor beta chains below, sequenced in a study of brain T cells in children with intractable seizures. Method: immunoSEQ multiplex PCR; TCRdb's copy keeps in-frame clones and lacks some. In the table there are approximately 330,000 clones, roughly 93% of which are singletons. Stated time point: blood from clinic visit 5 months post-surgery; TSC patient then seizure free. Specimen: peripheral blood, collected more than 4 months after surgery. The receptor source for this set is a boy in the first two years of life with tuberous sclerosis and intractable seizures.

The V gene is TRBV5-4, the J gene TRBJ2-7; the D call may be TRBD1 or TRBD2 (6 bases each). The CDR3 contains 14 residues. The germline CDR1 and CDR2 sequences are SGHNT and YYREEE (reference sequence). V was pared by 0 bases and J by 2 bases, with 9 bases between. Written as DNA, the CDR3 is TGTGCCAGCAGCTTGGACGGGGGCCCCTACGAGCAGTACTTC. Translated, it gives CASSLDGGPYEQYF.

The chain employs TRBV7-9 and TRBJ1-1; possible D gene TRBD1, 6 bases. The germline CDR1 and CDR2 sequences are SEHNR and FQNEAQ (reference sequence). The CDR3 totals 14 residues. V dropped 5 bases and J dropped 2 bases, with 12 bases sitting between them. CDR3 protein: CASSPDSHNTEAFF. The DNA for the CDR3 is TGTGCCAGCAGCCCGGACAGCCACAACACTGAAGCTTTCTTT.

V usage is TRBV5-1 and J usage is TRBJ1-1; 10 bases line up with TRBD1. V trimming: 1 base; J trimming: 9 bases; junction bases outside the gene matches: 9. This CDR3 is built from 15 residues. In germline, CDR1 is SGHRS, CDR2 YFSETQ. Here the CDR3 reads CASSLSRDRGGKAFF. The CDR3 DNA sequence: TGCGCCAGCAGCTTGTCCCGGGACAGGGGCGGTAAAGCTTTCTTT.

The CDR3 region is CASSYSKRSNEKLFF. CDR3 bases: TGTGCCAGCAGTTACTCGAAGAGGTCTAATGAAAAACTGTTTTTT. This sequence joins TRBV6-5 and TRBJ1-4; the D is unclear. Germline values: CDR1 MNHEY, CDR2 SVGAGI. This CDR3 has 15 amino acids. V dropped 0 bases and J dropped 3 bases, with 8 bases sitting between them.

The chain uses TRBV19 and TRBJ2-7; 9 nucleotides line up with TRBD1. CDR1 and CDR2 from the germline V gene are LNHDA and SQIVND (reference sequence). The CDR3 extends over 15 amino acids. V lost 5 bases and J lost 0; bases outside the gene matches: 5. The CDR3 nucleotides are TGTGCCAGTAGTTCCGGGACAGGGCACTCCTACGAGCAGTACTTC. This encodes CASSSGTGHSYEQYF.

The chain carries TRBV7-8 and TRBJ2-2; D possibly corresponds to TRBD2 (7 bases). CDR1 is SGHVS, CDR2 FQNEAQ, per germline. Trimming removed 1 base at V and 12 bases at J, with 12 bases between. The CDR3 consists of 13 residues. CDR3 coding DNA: TGTGCCAGCAGCTTAGATAGGGGGGGGAAGCTGTTTTTT. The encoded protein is CASSLDRGGKLFF.

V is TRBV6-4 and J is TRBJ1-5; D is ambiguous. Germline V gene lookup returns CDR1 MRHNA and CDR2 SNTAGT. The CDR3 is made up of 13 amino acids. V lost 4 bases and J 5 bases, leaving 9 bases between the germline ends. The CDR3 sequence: CASSAERDQPQHF. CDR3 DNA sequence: TGTGCCAGCAGTGCCGAGCGGGATCAGCCCCAGCATTTT.

DNA of the CDR3: TGTGCCAGCAGTTCTTTAGCGGGCGTAGAGACCCAGTACTTC. It specifies CASSSLAGVETQYF. The chain joins TRBV27 to TRBJ2-5; 7 nucleotides match TRBD2. Germline trimming cut 4 bases from V and 4 bases from J; bases unmatched to any gene: 6. Germline loops: CDR1 MNHEY, CDR2 SMNVEV (reference sequence). The CDR3 loop spans 14 amino acids.

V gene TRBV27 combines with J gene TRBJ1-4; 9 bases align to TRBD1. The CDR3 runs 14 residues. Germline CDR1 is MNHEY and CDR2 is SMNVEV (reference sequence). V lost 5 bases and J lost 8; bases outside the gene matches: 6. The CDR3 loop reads CASSRTGAGEKLFF. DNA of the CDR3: TGTGCCAGCAGTAGGACAGGGGCGGGGGAAAAACTGTTTTTT.

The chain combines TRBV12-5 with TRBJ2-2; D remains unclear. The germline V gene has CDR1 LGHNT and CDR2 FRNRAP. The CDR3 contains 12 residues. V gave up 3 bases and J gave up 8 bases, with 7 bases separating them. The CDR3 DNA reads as TGTGCTAGTGGTTTCCCGCGGGGGGAGCTGTTTTTT. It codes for CASGFPRGELFF.

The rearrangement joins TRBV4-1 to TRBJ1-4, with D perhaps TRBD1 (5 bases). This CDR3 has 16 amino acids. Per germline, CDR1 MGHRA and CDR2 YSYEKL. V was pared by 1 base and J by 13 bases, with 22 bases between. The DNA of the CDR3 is TGCGCCAGCAGCCAAGGAGATCGGGGCCCCCTTGAAGGACTGTTTTTT. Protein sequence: CASSQGDRGPLEGLFF.

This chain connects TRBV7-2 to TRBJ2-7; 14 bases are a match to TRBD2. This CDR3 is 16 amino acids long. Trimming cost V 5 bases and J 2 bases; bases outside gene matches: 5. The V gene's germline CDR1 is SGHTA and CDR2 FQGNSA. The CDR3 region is CASSSRTSGRPYEQYF. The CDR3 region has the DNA TGTGCCAGCAGCAGCAGGACTAGCGGGAGGCCCTACGAGCAGTACTTC. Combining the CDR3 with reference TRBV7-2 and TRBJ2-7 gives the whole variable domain GAGVSQSPSNKVTEKGKDVELRCDPISGHTALYWYRQSLGQGLEFLIYFQGNSAPDKSGLPSDRFSAERTGGSVSTLTIQRTQQEDSAVYLCASSSRTSGRPYEQYFGPGTRLTVT.

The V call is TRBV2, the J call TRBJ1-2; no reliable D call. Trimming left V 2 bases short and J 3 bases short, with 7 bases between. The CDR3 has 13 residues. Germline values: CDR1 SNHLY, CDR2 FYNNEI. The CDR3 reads CASSESGYYGYTF. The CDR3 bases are TGTGCCAGCAGTGAATCGGGGTACTATGGCTACACCTTC. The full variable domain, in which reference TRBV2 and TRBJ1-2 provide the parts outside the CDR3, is EPEVTQTPSHQVTQMGQEVILRCVPISNHLYFYWYRQILGQKVEFLVSFYNNEISEKSEIFDDQFSVERPDGSNFTLKIRSTKLEDSAMYFCASSESGYYGYTFGSGTRLTVV.

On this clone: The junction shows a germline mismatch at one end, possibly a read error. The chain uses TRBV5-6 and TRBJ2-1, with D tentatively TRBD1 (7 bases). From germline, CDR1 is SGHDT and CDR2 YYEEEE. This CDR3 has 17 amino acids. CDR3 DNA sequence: TGTGCCAGCCGCTTTCGACAGGGAGGTCTCTCCTACAATGAGCAGTTCTTC. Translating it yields CASRFRQGGLSYNEQFF.

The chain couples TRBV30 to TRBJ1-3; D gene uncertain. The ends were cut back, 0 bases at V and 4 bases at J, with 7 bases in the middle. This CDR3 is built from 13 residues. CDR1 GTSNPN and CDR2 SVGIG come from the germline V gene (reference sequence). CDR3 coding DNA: TGTGCCTGGAGTGTAGGCCAGGGAAACACCATATATTTT. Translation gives CAWSVGQGNTIYF.

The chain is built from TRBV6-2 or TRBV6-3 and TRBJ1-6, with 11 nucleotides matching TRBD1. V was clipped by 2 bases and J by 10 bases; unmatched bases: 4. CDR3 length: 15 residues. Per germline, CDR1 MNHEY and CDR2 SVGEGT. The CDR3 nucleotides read TGTGCCAGCAGTTACATCGGGACAGGGGGGTCACCCCTCCACTTT. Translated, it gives CASSYIGTGGSPLHF.